The 29 T cell receptor beta chains below were found in one sample sequenced in a study of CD8 T cells in Susac syndrome. When the RNA was reverse transcribed, random hexamers were used with an input of roughly 0.5 to 1 ug. TCRdb ran MiXCR on the immunoSEQ multiplex PCR reads and lists one entry per CDR3 protein. The data show around 80,000 distinct CDR3 sequences, with 91% seen just once and about 0.52% held by the top ten. Source material: CD8+ T cells from PBMCs. The receptors originated from a human donor with multiple sclerosis.

The chain recombines TRBV14 with TRBJ1-1; D gene uncertain. The CDR3 runs to 13 residues. Trimming removed 2 bases from V and 2 bases from J, with 6 bases in between. Looked up from germline, CDR1 is SGHDN and CDR2 is FVKESK. The CDR3 loop is CASSQSVNTEAFF. The DNA of the CDR3 is TGTGCCAGCAGCCAAAGCGTTAACACTGAAGCTTTCTTT. Using reference TRBV14 and TRBJ1-1 for the parts outside the CDR3, the full variable domain is EAGVTQFPSHSVIEKGQTVTLRCDPISGHDNLYWYRRVMGKEIKFLLHFVKESKQDESGMPNNRFLAERTGGTYSTLKVQPAELEDSGVYFCASSQSVNTEAFFGQGTRLTVV.

A single count supports this clonotype. This chain links TRBV15 with TRBJ2-1; TRBD2 matches 7 bases. This CDR3 contains 16 residues. The germline gives CDR1 LNHNV, CDR2 YYDKDF (reference sequence). The ends lost 0 bases at V and 4 bases at J; junction bases unmatched: 6. The CDR3 reads CATSRDRASGYNEQFF. CDR3 DNA sequence: TGTGCCACCAGCAGAGATCGGGCTAGCGGTTACAATGAGCAGTTCTTC.

V and J are TRBV28 and TRBJ1-6; D gene unclear. V lost 3 bases and J lost 8, with 14 bases in between. CDR3 length: 15 amino acids. CDR1 and CDR2 from the germline V gene are MDHEN and SYDVKM. Here the CDR3 DNA reads TGTGCCAGCAGTTTTTTGTCGGCAGCTTATTCACCCCTCCACTTT. Protein: CASSFLSAAYSPLHF.

The V call is TRBV19, the J call TRBJ1-1; D ambiguous. Germline CDR1 LNHDA, CDR2 SQIVND (reference sequence). V lost 7 bases and J 11 bases, leaving 14 bases between the germline ends. The CDR3 is 11 amino acids. The CDR3 nucleotides read TGTGCCAGTACCGCAGCCCTCGAGGCTTTCTTT. Amino acid sequence: CASTAALEAFF.

In its sample, this clonotype was seen once. This rearrangement joins TRBV15 to TRBJ2-3; D possibly matches TRBD1 or TRBD2 (6 bases each). CDR3 size: 17 residues. V was pared by 5 bases and J by 4 bases, with 22 bases between. Germline values: CDR1 LNHNV, CDR2 YYDKDF (reference sequence). CDR3 in amino acids: CATSSPGGGGPSDTQYF. CDR3 nucleotides: TGTGCCACCAGCTCCCCCGGGGGTGGGGGCCCATCAGATACGCAGTATTTT.

V usage is TRBV7-8 and J usage is TRBJ2-7, with D possibly matching TRBD1 (6 bases). Trimming took off 5 bases at V and 2 bases at J, with 22 bases between the two ends. In germline, CDR1 is SGHVS, CDR2 FQNEAQ. This CDR3 has 17 amino acids. This CDR3 is CASSTTLRGPPAYEQYF. The CDR3 DNA sequence: TGTGCCAGCAGCACGACCCTCAGGGGTCCCCCGGCCTACGAGCAGTACTTC.

The V call is TRBV7-2, the J call TRBJ2-7; D may be TRBD1 (6 bases). The CDR3 length is 13 residues. V lost 5 bases and J 3 bases, leaving 11 bases between the germline ends. Per the germline V gene, CDR1 is SGHTA and CDR2 is FQGNSA. CDR3 amino acids: CASSIGQIYEQYF. In nucleotides, the CDR3 is TGTGCCAGCAGCATAGGACAGATCTACGAGCAGTACTTC.

The rearrangement joins TRBV28 to TRBJ2-1; 7 bases are a match to TRBD1. The CDR3 is 14 residues long. Germline V gene data show CDR1 as MDHEN and CDR2 as SYDVKM. The junction had 10 bases not matched to a gene; V was cut back by 7 bases and J by 7 bases. This CDR3 is CASTAGGTLNEQFF. CDR3 in DNA: TGTGCCAGCACCGCAGGGGGAACCCTTAATGAGCAGTTCTTC.

V and J are TRBV29-1 and TRBJ1-1; D is possibly TRBD1 (6 bases). V was clipped by 7 bases and J by 1 base, with 10 bases between them. This CDR3 contains 12 residues. Germline values: CDR1 SQVTM, CDR2 ANQGSEA. The CDR3 region has the DNA TGCAGCGAGTTACAGGGGAACACTGAAGCTTTCTTT. Protein: CSELQGNTEAFF.

Regarding this clonotype: One junction end does not reproduce the germline sequence, and a read error may be involved. V gene TRBV7-7 combines with J gene TRBJ2-7, with D perhaps TRBD1 (6 bases). The CDR3 loop spans 13 amino acids. The germline CDR1 and CDR2 sequences are SSHAT and FNYEAQ (reference sequence). The CDR3 protein is CASIGQCYYEQYF. The CDR3 DNA sequence: TGTGCTAGCATAGGACAGTGTTACTACGAGCAGTACTTC.

The chain couples TRBV30 to TRBJ1-4; D unclear. Germline CDR1 and CDR2: GTSNPN and SVGIG (reference sequence). The V gene lost 5 bases and the J gene lost 4 bases, with 14 bases spanning the gap. The CDR3 sequence is 14 residues long. CDR3 residues: CAWELGFGNEKLFF. The CDR3 region has the DNA TGTGCCTGGGAGCTGGGATTCGGTAATGAAAAACTGTTTTTT.

This clonotype was seen only a few times. The chain employs TRBV5-4 and TRBJ2-1; D not resolved. The CDR3 spans 11 residues. Germline assignment: CDR1 SGHNT and CDR2 YYREEE (reference sequence). Between the trimmed V and J ends, which lost 1 base and 9 bases, there was a span of 5 bases. The CDR3 is CASSLSREQFF. Here the CDR3 DNA reads TGTGCCAGCAGCTTGTCGCGTGAGCAGTTCTTC.

The chain links TRBV2 to TRBJ2-1; no definite D call. Trimming took off 1 base at V and 2 bases at J, with 12 bases between the two ends. Germline CDR1 SNHLY, CDR2 FYNNEI. The CDR3 loop spans 16 amino acids. CDR3 region: CASSEGAGVPYNEQFF. The CDR3 bases are TGTGCCAGCAGTGAAGGTGCAGGAGTACCCTACAATGAGCAGTTCTTC.

The V gene is TRBV6-5, the J gene TRBJ2-5, with TRBD2 matching 12 bases. Per germline, CDR1 MNHEY and CDR2 SVGAGI. The CDR3 has 15 amino acids. V lost 2 bases, J lost 2 bases, and 0 bases stayed unmatched. For the CDR3, the DNA is TGTGCCAGCAGTTACCTAGCGGGAGGGCAAGAGACCCAGTACTTC. Translated, it gives CASSYLAGGQETQYF.

V gene TRBV25-1 combines with J gene TRBJ2-3; D may correspond to TRBD1 or TRBD2 (5 bases each). Germline CDR1 and CDR2: MGHDK and SYGVNS. This CDR3 is built from 16 residues. Trimming pared 6 bases from V and 1 base from J, leaving 17 bases between. The CDR3 loop is CASRDFREEGTDTQYF. The CDR3 bases are TGTGCCAGCAGGGACTTCAGGGAAGAAGGCACAGATACGCAGTATTTT.

The chain couples TRBV5-4 to TRBJ1-2; tentative D call: TRBD1 (5 bases). This CDR3 spans 13 amino acids. The germline gives CDR1 SGHNT, CDR2 YYREEE (reference sequence). Trimming left V 4 bases short and J 8 bases short, with 15 bases between. This chain's CDR3 is CASSIGTVGGYTF. CDR3 DNA sequence: TGTGCCAGCAGCATAGGGACGGTGGGGGGCTACACCTTC.

This clonotype was seen a single time. This chain links TRBV19 with TRBJ1-5; no definite D call. The CDR3 runs 12 residues. Germline V lookup: CDR1 LNHDA, CDR2 SQIVND (reference sequence). Deletions cut 7 bases from V and 4 bases from J, with 8 bases between. CDR3 region: CASKGSNQPQHF. CDR3 in DNA: TGTGCCAGTAAGGGTTCTAATCAGCCCCAGCATTTT.

The sample holds one count of this clonotype. The J gene is TRBJ2-2, the V gene TRBV2; TRBD1 aligns across 11 bases. This CDR3 comprises 15 residues. Unmatched junction bases numbered 5, after V lost 5 bases and J lost 6 bases. Germline assignment: CDR1 SNHLY and CDR2 FYNNEI. The CDR3 nucleotides are TGTGCCAGCAGTCCGGACAGGGGGCTCCCCGGGGAGCTGTTTTTT. This gives the protein CASSPDRGLPGELFF. Based on the CDR3 plus reference TRBV2 and TRBJ2-2, the full variable domain is EPEVTQTPSHQVTQMGQEVILRCVPISNHLYFYWYRQILGQKVEFLVSFYNNEISEKSEIFDDQFSVERPDGSNFTLKIRSTKLEDSAMYFCASSPDRGLPGELFFGEGSRLTVL.

The rearrangement links TRBV27 to TRBJ2-4; no clear D gene. This CDR3 comprises 15 residues. Germline CDR1 and CDR2: MNHEY and SMNVEV (reference sequence). V lost 0 bases to trimming and J lost 0 bases, with 6 bases between them. CDR3 in DNA: TGTGCCAGCAGTTTATCCATTGGAGCCAAAAACATTCAGTACTTC. As protein: CASSLSIGAKNIQYF.

The chain links TRBV6-4 to TRBJ2-1; 8 bases are a match to TRBD2. The germline V gene has CDR1 MRHNA and CDR2 SNTAGT. The length of the CDR3 is 16 residues. V dropped 8 bases and J dropped 4; count of bases not matched to a gene: 13. The CDR3 coding sequence is TGTGCCAGCTCGGAACTAGCGGAACTCGATTACAATGAGCAGTTCTTC. Encoded protein: CASSELAELDYNEQFF.

The chain is built from TRBV6-5 and TRBJ2-7; D gene unclear. V lost 0 bases to trimming and J lost 2 bases, with 5 bases between them. Germline assignment: CDR1 MNHEY and CDR2 SVGAGI. This CDR3 has 13 amino acids. CDR3 bases: TGTGCCAGCAGTTACTCCAGCGCCTACGAGCAGTACTTC. Amino acid sequence: CASSYSSAYEQYF.

The chain links TRBV27 to TRBJ1-1; D is unclear. Per germline, CDR1 MNHEY and CDR2 SMNVEV (reference sequence). The CDR3 is 13 amino acids. V was trimmed by 5 bases and J by 6 bases, leaving 13 bases between them. CDR3 residues: CASSPLVRPEAFF. CDR3 coding DNA: TGTGCCAGCAGTCCCCTGGTCCGACCTGAAGCTTTCTTT.

The rearrangement links TRBV19 to TRBJ2-7, with 10 bases that match TRBD1. This CDR3 contains 16 residues. Trimming removed 5 bases from V and 0 bases from J; junction bases left unmatched: 7. CDR1 and CDR2 (germline): LNHDA, SQIVND (reference sequence). This CDR3 reads CASSYGGTGASYEQYF. CDR3 DNA sequence: TGTGCCAGTAGTTATGGGGGGACAGGGGCCTCCTACGAGCAGTACTTC.

CDR3 nucleotide sequence: TGTGCCAGCACTTCAGTCGGAGCCAAAAACATTCAGTACTTC. Translated: CASTSVGAKNIQYF. This chain joins TRBV6-1 and TRBJ2-4; D not certain. Germline lookup yields CDR1 MNHNS and CDR2 SASEGT. CDR3 length: 14 amino acids. V lost 7 bases and J 0 bases, leaving 10 bases between the germline ends.

V is TRBV11-2 and J is TRBJ2-5; D remains ambiguous. V lost 1 base to trimming and J lost 3 bases, with 12 bases between them. The length of the CDR3 is 15 residues. Germline assignment: CDR1 SGHAT and CDR2 FQNNGV. CDR3 amino acids: CASSLVPAVEETQYF. The CDR3 DNA reads as TGTGCCAGCAGCTTAGTCCCGGCGGTTGAAGAGACCCAGTACTTC.

The V gene is TRBV7-8, the J gene TRBJ2-3; no clear D. Trimming removed 5 bases at V and 5 bases at J, with 8 bases between. The CDR3 has 12 amino acids. Germline CDR1 is SGHVS and CDR2 is FQNEAQ. Here the CDR3 reads CASSPTLDTQYF. CDR3 coding DNA: TGTGCCAGCAGCCCCACCCTAGATACGCAGTATTTT.

The chain combines TRBV11-2 with TRBJ2-5; either TRBD1 or TRBD2 may supply D (5 bases each). The CDR3 spans 14 residues. V was shortened by 2 bases and J by 4 bases, with 11 bases between the two germline ends. The germline gives CDR1 SGHAT, CDR2 FQNNGV. This chain's CDR3 is CASSLRARGETQYF. CDR3 sequence (DNA): TGTGCCAGCAGCTTACGAGCGAGGGGAGAGACCCAGTACTTC.

The rearrangement links TRBV28 to TRBJ1-6; D gene uncertain. V lost 5 bases, J lost 6 bases, and 17 bases lay in between. The CDR3 contains 16 residues. Germline V gene data show CDR1 as MDHEN and CDR2 as SYDVKM. Here the CDR3 DNA reads TGTGCCAGCAGTGCCAGACCGGAGACGGCTAATTCACCCCTCCACTTT. Encoded protein: CASSARPETANSPLHF. The whole variable domain, filled in from reference TRBV28 and TRBJ1-6, reads DVKVTQSSRYLVKRTGEKVFLECVQDMDHENMFWYRQDPGLGLRLIYFSYDVKMKEKGDIPEGYSVSREKKERFSLILESASTNQTSMYLCASSARPETANSPLHFGNGTRLTVT.

The chain carries TRBV4-3 and TRBJ2-1, with D perhaps TRBD2 (5 bases). This CDR3 spans 16 amino acids. V shed 0 bases and J shed 3 bases, with 12 bases lying between them. CDR1 is LGHNA, CDR2 YSLEER, per germline. CDR3 loop: CASSQDRSGLYNEQFF. For the CDR3, the DNA is TGCGCCAGCAGCCAAGATAGGAGCGGACTCTACAATGAGCAGTTCTTC.